The clone carrying this TCR beta chain showed up just once. Its antigen remains unknown. Trimming shortened V by 0 bases and J by 3 bases, and 16 bases separated the two germline ends. This CDR3 contains 16 residues. The germline gives CDR1 SGDLS, CDR2 YYNGEE. These data originate in a study of cytomegalovirus exposure and HLA in healthy donors. Study outcomes and limitations: Researchers reported from a later analysis that most CMV-associated TCR beta chains appeared HLA-restricted. Productive status was seen about 87% or about 30% of the time for most TCR beta V segments in an earlier analysis. The study designated 150 or so TCR beta chains cytomegalovirus-associated.

Healthy bone marrow donors formed the donor group. Both 60 Vbeta primers and 13 Jbeta primers went into the PCR. Only in-frame clones appear in the TCRdb table, and some are missing; sequencing was by immunoSEQ multiplex PCR. The table records around 170,000 clones, over 70% of them present only once. The chain has TRBV9 and TRBJ2-7, with D tentatively TRBD2 (5 bases). Sample: PBMCs. The source of this sequence is a man aged 50-59 years in good health and CMV-seronegative. The CDR3 nucleotides read TGTGCCAGCAGCGTAGTGTACCCATACGGGGTCTACGAGCAGTACTTC. Encoded protein: CASSVVYPYGVYEQYF. Supplemented by reference TRBV9 and TRBJ2-7, the full variable domain reads DSGVTQTPKHLITATGQRVTLRCSPRSGDLSVYWYQQSLDQGLQFLIQYYNGEERAKGNILERFSAQQFPDLHSELNLSSLELGDSALYFCASSVVYPYGVYEQYFGPGTRLTVT.